Listed below are T cell receptor beta chains from one sample, sequenced in a study of cytomegalovirus exposure and HLA in healthy donors. This table comes from immunoSEQ multiplex PCR, and its TCRdb copy is limited to in-frame clones, with some not included. Of around 150,000 clones in the sample, around 80% were seen once. The sample was PBMCs. The receptors derive from a man aged 25 to 45 in good health. CDR3s include the opening cysteine and the closing phenylalanine or tryptophan. Fields, in order: V gene, J gene, D gene, clone size, CDR3 DNA, CDR3 protein. The D gene is left open where the match is weak. Where a row states a size, it is once, few, many or the class of an expanded clone; other rows omit it.

V gene: TRBV5-6; J gene: TRBJ1-4; D gene: -; clone size: -; CDR3 DNA: TGTGCCAGCAGCTTGAGGGGCCGCGAAAAACTGTTTTTT; CDR3 protein: CASSLRGREKLFF
V gene: TRBV5-8; J gene: TRBJ2-3; D gene: -; clone size: few; CDR3 DNA: TGTGCCAGCAGCTCGAGCGGGCTCGGTACAGATACGCAGTATTTT; CDR3 protein: CASSSSGLGTDTQYF
V gene: TRBV27; J gene: TRBJ1-1; D gene: -; clone size: -; CDR3 DNA: TGTGCCAGCAGTTTATTACCGGGGACTGAAGCTTTCTTT; CDR3 protein: CASSLLPGTEAFF
V gene: TRBV29-1; J gene: TRBJ2-1; D gene: TRBD2; clone size: -; CDR3 DNA: TGCAGCGTTGAAGATCTCTCTAGCGGAAGAGGCTATGAGCAGTTCTTC; CDR3 protein: CSVEDLSSGRGYEQFF
V gene: TRBV5-1; J gene: TRBJ2-1; D gene: -; clone size: -; CDR3 DNA: TGCGCCAGCAGCTTGGCGGTGAATGAGCAGTTCTTC; CDR3 protein: CASSLAVNEQFF
V gene: TRBV6-6; J gene: TRBJ2-7; D gene: -; clone size: few; CDR3 DNA: TGTGCCAGCACCCAAAAGGGTCCTAGCGTCTCCTACGAGCAGTACTTC; CDR3 protein: CASTQKGPSVSYEQYF
V gene: TRBV2; J gene: TRBJ2-5; D gene: -; clone size: -; CDR3 DNA: TGTGCCAGCAAATGGACCCGGGAGGAGACCCAGTACTTC; CDR3 protein: CASKWTREETQYF
V gene: TRBV7-8; J gene: TRBJ2-1; D gene: -; clone size: few; CDR3 DNA: TGTGCCAGCAGCTTAGGACGGGAACCCCTCAATGAGCAGTTCTTC; CDR3 protein: CASSLGREPLNEQFF
V gene: TRBV7-2; J gene: TRBJ1-1; D gene: -; clone size: -; CDR3 DNA: TGTGCCAGCAGCTTATTTGAAGGGGGCACTGAAGCTTTCTTT; CDR3 protein: CASSLFEGGTEAFF
V gene: TRBV5-1; J gene: TRBJ2-1; D gene: -; clone size: -; CDR3 DNA: TGCGCCAGCAGCTTGGCCTTACGTTACAGCTCCTACAATGAGCAGTTCTTC; CDR3 protein: CASSLALRYSSYNEQFF
V gene: TRBV18; J gene: TRBJ2-7; D gene: TRBD2; clone size: few; CDR3 DNA: TGTGCCAGCTCACCACCGGGACTAGAATACGAGCAGTACTTC; CDR3 protein: CASSPPGLEYEQYF
V gene: TRBV30; J gene: TRBJ1-6; D gene: -; clone size: -; CDR3 DNA: TGTGCTTCAAAACCGGGTAGCTCCTATAATTCACCCCTCCACTTT; CDR3 protein: CASKPGSSYNSPLHF
V gene: TRBV28; J gene: TRBJ1-5; D gene: -; clone size: -; CDR3 DNA: TGTGCCAGCTCCCCCGGGTTTGATCAGCCCCAGCATTTT; CDR3 protein: CASSPGFDQPQHF
V gene: TRBV7-2; J gene: TRBJ1-5; D gene: -; clone size: -; CDR3 DNA: TGTGCCAGCCTGGTCGGTTACCAGCCCCAGCATTTT; CDR3 protein: CASLVGYQPQHF
V gene: TRBV18; J gene: TRBJ1-1; D gene: TRBD1; clone size: -; CDR3 DNA: TGTGCCAGCTCACCAAGAATTCGACAGGGTCTGAACACTGAAGCTTTCTTT; CDR3 protein: CASSPRIRQGLNTEAFF
V gene: TRBV10-3; J gene: TRBJ2-3; D gene: TRBD2; clone size: once; CDR3 DNA: TGTGCCATCAGTGTGCTTGCGGGAGGCGGGGATACGCAGTATTTT; CDR3 protein: CAISVLAGGGDTQYF
V gene: TRBV7-8; J gene: TRBJ2-1; D gene: -; clone size: -; CDR3 DNA: TGTGCCAGCAGCTTAGGTATCTGGGAGGGGGACTCCTACAATGAGCAGTTCTTC; CDR3 protein: CASSLGIWEGDSYNEQFF
V gene: TRBV7-9; J gene: TRBJ2-7; D gene: -; clone size: -; CDR3 DNA: TGTTCCAGCAGCTTCCAGGACATCCACGAGCAGTACTTC; CDR3 protein: CSSSFQDIHEQYF
V gene: TRBV2; J gene: TRBJ1-2; D gene: TRBD1; clone size: few; CDR3 DNA: TGTGCCAGCACTCCGGGACAGGGGAACTATGGCTACACCTTC; CDR3 protein: CASTPGQGNYGYTF
V gene: TRBV10-2; J gene: TRBJ2-7; D gene: -; clone size: -; CDR3 DNA: TGCGCCAGCAGTAGGCGGGTCCCGTTCTCCTACGAGCAGTACTTC; CDR3 protein: CASSRRVPFSYEQYF
V gene: TRBV11-2; J gene: TRBJ1-1; D gene: -; clone size: -; CDR3 DNA: TGTGCCAGCAGCTTGGCGGGCGGGAACACTGAAGCTTTCTTT; CDR3 protein: CASSLAGGNTEAFF
V gene: TRBV7-2; J gene: TRBJ2-3; D gene: TRBD2; clone size: -; CDR3 DNA: TGTGCCAGCAGCTTTAGGCCTAGCGGGAGCACAGATACGCAGTATTTT; CDR3 protein: CASSFRPSGSTDTQYF
V gene: TRBV4-3; J gene: TRBJ2-1; D gene: TRBD2; clone size: -; CDR3 DNA: TGCGCCAGCAGCCTTAGCGGGAGGGCCGATTATAATGAGCAGTTCTTC; CDR3 protein: CASSLSGRADYNEQFF
V gene: TRBV25-1; J gene: TRBJ2-5; D gene: -; clone size: -; CDR3 DNA: TGTGCCAGCAGTGAGGGCAGACAGGTGTTCCAAGAGACCCAGTACTTC; CDR3 protein: CASSEGRQVFQETQYF
V gene: TRBV5-1; J gene: TRBJ1-1; D gene: -; clone size: -; CDR3 DNA: TGCGCCAGCAGCTTAGTTTCGGGACGGAGGGACACTGAAGCTTTCTTT; CDR3 protein: CASSLVSGRRDTEAFF
V gene: TRBV5-8; J gene: TRBJ2-5; D gene: -; clone size: -; CDR3 DNA: TGTGCCAGCAGGTCCGGGCGGGGCGTAGGGGAGACCCAGTACTTC; CDR3 protein: CASRSGRGVGETQYF
V gene: TRBV14; J gene: TRBJ2-7; D gene: -; clone size: -; CDR3 DNA: TGTGCCAGCAGCGTTCAATACGAGCAGTACTTC; CDR3 protein: CASSVQYEQYF
V gene: TRBV19; J gene: TRBJ2-7; D gene: -; clone size: -; CDR3 DNA: TGTGCCAGTAGTATTACAGTTTCCTACGAGCAGTACTTC; CDR3 protein: CASSITVSYEQYF
V gene: TRBV9; J gene: TRBJ2-1; D gene: TRBD2; clone size: -; CDR3 DNA: TGTGCCAGCAGCGTAGAGTCTAGCGGGAGAGGTGAGCAGTTCTTC; CDR3 protein: CASSVESSGRGEQFF
V gene: TRBV5-1; J gene: TRBJ2-2; D gene: TRBD1; clone size: -; CDR3 DNA: TGCGCCAGCACCGCGCAGGGGGCGAACACCGGGGAGCTGTTTTTT; CDR3 protein: CASTAQGANTGELFF
V gene: TRBV19; J gene: TRBJ1-1; D gene: TRBD1; clone size: -; CDR3 DNA: TGTGCCAGTAGTCAGGGACAGGTGAACACTGAAGCTTTCTTT; CDR3 protein: CASSQGQVNTEAFF
V gene: TRBV28; J gene: TRBJ1-2; D gene: TRBD1; clone size: -; CDR3 DNA: TGTGCCAGCAGTTTAGGACAGGGGTTTCGTTATGGCTACACCTTC; CDR3 protein: CASSLGQGFRYGYTF
V gene: TRBV6-5; J gene: TRBJ2-7; D gene: -; clone size: once; CDR3 DNA: TGTGCCAGCAGCCTAACGACAGTCTCCTACGAGCAGTACTTC; CDR3 protein: CASSLTTVSYEQYF
V gene: TRBV6-5; J gene: TRBJ2-7; D gene: -; clone size: -; CDR3 DNA: TGTGCCAGCAGGCCGAGACACAGCTCCTACGAGCAGTACTTC; CDR3 protein: CASRPRHSSYEQYF
V gene: TRBV5-1; J gene: TRBJ2-5; D gene: -; clone size: -; CDR3 DNA: TGCGCCAGCAGCTTTGCGGAAGAGACCCAGTACTTC; CDR3 protein: CASSFAEETQYF
V gene: TRBV18; J gene: TRBJ1-5; D gene: -; clone size: -; CDR3 DNA: TGTGCCAGCTCACCCCTCGACACCGATCAGCCCCAGCATTTT; CDR3 protein: CASSPLDTDQPQHF
V gene: TRBV7-9; J gene: TRBJ2-4; D gene: -; clone size: -; CDR3 DNA: TGTGCCAGCAGTTCCGCGGGAGCCAAAAACATTCAGTACTTC; CDR3 protein: CASSSAGAKNIQYF
V gene: TRBV19; J gene: TRBJ1-1; D gene: TRBD1; clone size: -; CDR3 DNA: TGTGCCAGTAGGCGGACAGGTACCTACACTGAAGCTTTCTTT; CDR3 protein: CASRRTGTYTEAFF
V gene: TRBV15; J gene: TRBJ1-2; D gene: TRBD1; clone size: -; CDR3 DNA: TGTGCCACCAGCAGAGAGTTCCGGGACAGGGGAAAAGGTGGCTACACCTTC; CDR3 protein: CATSREFRDRGKGGYTF
V gene: TRBV7-2; J gene: TRBJ2-3; D gene: -; clone size: -; CDR3 DNA: TGTGCCAGCAGCTTAAATTTACTAGTAGGCACAGATACGCAGTATTTT; CDR3 protein: CASSLNLLVGTDTQYF
V gene: TRBV28; J gene: TRBJ1-2; D gene: TRBD1; clone size: -; CDR3 DNA: TGTGCCAGCAGTTTACCGACAGGGACAGGTGGCTATGGCTACACCTTC; CDR3 protein: CASSLPTGTGGYGYTF
V gene: TRBV5-6; J gene: TRBJ2-5; D gene: TRBD2; clone size: -; CDR3 DNA: TGTGCCAGCAGTTTACTGACAGGGGGACTAGCGGGAGCTCCCGAGACCCAGTACTTC; CDR3 protein: CASSLLTGGLAGAPETQYF
V gene: TRBV19; J gene: TRBJ1-3; D gene: -; clone size: few; CDR3 DNA: TGTGCCAGCCACCCCAGGCCGACCGGTGGAAACACCATATATTTT; CDR3 protein: CASHPRPTGGNTIYF
V gene: TRBV5-6; J gene: TRBJ2-5; D gene: -; clone size: -; CDR3 DNA: TGTGCCAGCAGCCTCCGGAGAGCGGAGTACCAAGAGACCCAGTACTTC; CDR3 protein: CASSLRRAEYQETQYF
V gene: TRBV9; J gene: TRBJ2-1; D gene: TRBD2; clone size: -; CDR3 DNA: TGTGCCAGCAGCGCGACTAGCGGGAGAGGCAATGAGCAGTTCTTC; CDR3 protein: CASSATSGRGNEQFF
V gene: TRBV2; J gene: TRBJ2-1; D gene: -; clone size: -; CDR3 DNA: TGTGCCAGCAGTGAAGACCCGAGGTACCATGAGCAGTTCTTC; CDR3 protein: CASSEDPRYHEQFF
V gene: TRBV5-4; J gene: TRBJ1-1; D gene: -; clone size: -; CDR3 DNA: TGTGCCAGCAGCTTGGGGGGGCGGAACACTGAAGCTTTCTTT; CDR3 protein: CASSLGGRNTEAFF